These T cell receptor beta chains were read from a single sample in a study of Ad26.COV2.S vaccination and SARS-CoV-2 variants. Some clones are missing from TCRdb's copy, which holds only in-frame ones; the method was immunoSEQ multiplex PCR. Of approximately 250,000 clones in the sample, approximately 90% were seen once. Material: peripheral blood, obtained in a trial of Ad26.COV2.S vaccine versus placebo. The receptors originated from a person between 18 and 59 years old who received the Ad26.COV2.S COVID-19 vaccine or a placebo. Both conserved end residues are part of each CDR3. D genes are given only for firm matches. Size values are once, few and many counts, or a class for expanded clones, and some rows have none.

>TRBJ1-5|.|.|TRBV30
TGTGCCTGGGGGGAAGGCCATCAGCCCCAGCATTTT
CAWGEGHQPQHF
>TRBJ1-6|.|.|TRBV27
TGTGCCAGCAGTCCGGACAGCTCCTATAATTCACCCCTCCACTTT
CASSPDSSYNSPLHF
>TRBJ1-5|once|.|TRBV19
TGTGCCAGTAGTTTCCGCCTTACATCCTATAGCAATCAGCCCCAGCATTTT
CASSFRLTSYSNQPQHF
>TRBJ2-7|.|.|TRBV3-1/TRBV3-2
TGTGCCAGCAGTTGGACGTCTTCCTACGAGCAGTACTTC
CASSWTSSYEQYF
>TRBJ2-1|once|.|TRBV11-3
TGTGCCAGCAGCTCTACCGGGACTCCGAATGAGCAGTTCTTC
CASSSTGTPNEQFF
>TRBJ2-5|.|.|TRBV5-4
TGTGCCAGCAGCGCCAGGGGAAGGGACCAAGAGACCCAGTACTTC
CASSARGRDQETQYF
>TRBJ1-1|.|TRBD1|TRBV18
TGTGCCAGCTCACCCCGACAGGGTGAAGCTTTCTTT
CASSPRQGEAFF
>TRBJ2-3|once|.|TRBV11-2
TGTGCCAGCAGCCATCAGGATACGCAGTATTTT
CASSHQDTQYF
>TRBJ2-7|.|.|TRBV6-2/TRBV6-3
TGTGCCAGCAGTTACCCGCTGGGGGGCGGCTACGAGCAGTACTTC
CASSYPLGGGYEQYF
>TRBJ1-1|few|.|TRBV27
TGTGCCAGCAGTTTATTTGGACCGAAGAACACTGAAGCTTTCTTT
CASSLFGPKNTEAFF
>TRBJ1-6|.|.|TRBV2
TGTGCCAGCAGGGTGGGCCGGGGTCCGGGCCCCCTCCACTTT
CASRVGRGPGPLHF
>TRBJ2-7|.|.|TRBV6-2/TRBV6-3
TGTGCCAGCAGCCGACAGGTCACGGCCTACGAGCAGTACTTC
CASSRQVTAYEQYF
>TRBJ2-1|.|.|TRBV4-1
TGCGCCAGCAGCCCGCAAACGGACCAGAGACTAGTGGGGGGAGTCGCGAAGTTCTTC
CASSPQTDQRLVGGVAKFF
>TRBJ1-6|.|.|TRBV6-1
TGTGCCAGCAGTGAGTGGTTGGGCCTTTATAATTCACCCCTCCACTTT
CASSEWLGLYNSPLHF
>TRBJ2-5|.|.|TRBV7-9
TGTGCCAGCAGCTTCGGGGGTCAAGAGACCCAGTACTTC
CASSFGGQETQYF
>TRBJ2-3|.|.|TRBV12-3/TRBV12-4
TGTGCCAGCAGTTTCCCTGGCGTTACGCAGTATTTT
CASSFPGVTQYF
>TRBJ1-2|.|TRBD1|TRBV25-1
TGTGCCAGCAGTGCCATGGACAGGGGAGGGAATGGCTACACCTTC
CASSAMDRGGNGYTF
>TRBJ2-1|.|.|TRBV18
TGTGCCAGCTCACCCGATACACTGGTCAGGTCTGAGCAGTTCTTC
CASSPDTLVRSEQFF
>TRBJ1-6|.|TRBD1|TRBV5-6
TGTGCCAGCAGCCGGAAGGACAGGGACGGATCACCCCTCCACTTT
CASSRKDRDGSPLHF
>TRBJ1-5|.|.|TRBV10-1
TGCGCCAGCAGTACCTCCCCAAGTCGAGGGGAAACTCAGCCCCAGCATTTT
CASSTSPSRGETQPQHF
>TRBJ2-5|once|.|TRBV9
TGTGCCAGCAGCGTAGTGATGGGAGAGACCCAGTACTTC
CASSVVMGETQYF
>TRBJ2-5|.|.|TRBV25-1
TGTGCCAGCAGCTCAGACCGGATAGGGACCCAGTACTTC
CASSSDRIGTQYF
>TRBJ2-1|.|TRBD2|TRBV29-1
TGCAGCGCAGCACTAGCGGGAGGGGATGAGCAGTTCTTC
CSAALAGGDEQFF
>TRBJ2-3|.|.|TRBV3-1/TRBV3-2
TGTGCCAGCAGCCAAGAAGGGCGGACCGGTACGCAGTATTTT
CASSQEGRTGTQYF
>TRBJ1-1|.|.|TRBV29-1
TGCAGCGTTGAATCCGGCCGTCTCGGGTGGGGAGAGGAGGCTTTCTTT
CSVESGRLGWGEEAFF
>TRBJ1-1|.|.|TRBV13
TGTGCCAGCAGCCAAGAAGACATAGCCATGAACACTGAAGCTTTCTTT
CASSQEDIAMNTEAFF
>TRBJ2-3|.|.|TRBV30
TGTGCCTGGAGTGCGGGGAGGCCGGTAACAGATACGCAGTATTTT
CAWSAGRPVTDTQYF
>TRBJ1-2|.|.|TRBV7-8
TGTGCCAGCAGCTTAGAGGGCAGTAGCTATGGCTACACCTTC
CASSLEGSSYGYTF
>TRBJ2-5|.|TRBD1|TRBV6-5
TGTGCCAGCAGTCAGACCGGGACAGAGCAAGAGACCCAGTACTTC
CASSQTGTEQETQYF